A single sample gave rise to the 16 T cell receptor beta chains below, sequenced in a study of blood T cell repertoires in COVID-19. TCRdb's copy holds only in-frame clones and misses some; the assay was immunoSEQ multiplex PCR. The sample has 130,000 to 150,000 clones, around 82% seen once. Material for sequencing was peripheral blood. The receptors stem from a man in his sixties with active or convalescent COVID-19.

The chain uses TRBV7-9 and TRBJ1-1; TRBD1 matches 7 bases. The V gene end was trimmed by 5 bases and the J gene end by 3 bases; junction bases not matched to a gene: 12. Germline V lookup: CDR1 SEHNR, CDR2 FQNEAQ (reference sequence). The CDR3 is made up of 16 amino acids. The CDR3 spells CASSVRKGQGDTEAFF. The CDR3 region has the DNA TGTGCCAGCAGCGTGAGGAAGGGGCAGGGGGACACTGAAGCTTTCTTT.

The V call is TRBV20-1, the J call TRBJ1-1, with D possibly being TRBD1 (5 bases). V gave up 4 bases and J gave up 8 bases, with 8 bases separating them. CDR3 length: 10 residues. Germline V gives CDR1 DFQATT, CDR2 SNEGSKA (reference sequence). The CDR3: CSAIHREAFF. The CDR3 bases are TGCAGTGCTATACACAGGGAAGCTTTCTTT.

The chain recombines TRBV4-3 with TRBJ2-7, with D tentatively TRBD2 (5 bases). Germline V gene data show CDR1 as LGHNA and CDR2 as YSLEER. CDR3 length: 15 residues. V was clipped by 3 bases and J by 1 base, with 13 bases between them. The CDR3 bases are TGCGCCAGCAGCCAGGGCGTCGGGGAGTCCTACGAGCAGTACTTC. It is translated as CASSQGVGESYEQYF.

CDR3 sequence reads: CASSERWGGGEQYF. CDR3 nucleotides: TGTGCCAGCAGTGAAAGGTGGGGGGGAGGCGAGCAGTACTTC. This sequence joins TRBV6-1 and TRBJ2-7, with 7 bases identical to TRBD2. Germline CDR1 reads MNHNS; CDR2 reads SASEGT. The CDR3 totals 14 residues. J was trimmed by 6 bases and V by 2 bases; bases with no gene match: 7.

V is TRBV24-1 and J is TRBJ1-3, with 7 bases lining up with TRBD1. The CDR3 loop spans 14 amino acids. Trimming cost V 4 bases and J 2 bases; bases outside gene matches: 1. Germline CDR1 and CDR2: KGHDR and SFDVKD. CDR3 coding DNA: TGTGCCACCAGTGAAACAGGGGCTGGAAACACCATATATTTT. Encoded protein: CATSETGAGNTIYF.

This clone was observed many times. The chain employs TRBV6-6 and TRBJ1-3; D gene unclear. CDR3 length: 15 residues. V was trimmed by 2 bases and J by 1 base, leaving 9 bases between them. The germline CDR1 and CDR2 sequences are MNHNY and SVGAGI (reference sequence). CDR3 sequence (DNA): TGTGCCAGCAGTTACGAGGGTTTGTCTGGAAACACCATATATTTT. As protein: CASSYEGLSGNTIYF.

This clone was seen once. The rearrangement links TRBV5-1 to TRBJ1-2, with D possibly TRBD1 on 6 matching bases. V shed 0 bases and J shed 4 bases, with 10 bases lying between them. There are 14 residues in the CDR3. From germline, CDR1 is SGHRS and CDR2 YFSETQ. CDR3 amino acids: CASSLGGGPYGYTF. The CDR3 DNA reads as TGCGCCAGCAGCTTGGGAGGGGGTCCCTATGGCTACACCTTC.

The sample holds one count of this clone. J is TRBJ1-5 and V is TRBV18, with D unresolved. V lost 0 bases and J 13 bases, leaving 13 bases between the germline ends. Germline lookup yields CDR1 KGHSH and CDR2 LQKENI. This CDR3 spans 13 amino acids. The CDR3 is CASSPPAGHPQHF. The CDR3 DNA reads TGTGCCAGCTCACCACCCGCGGGTCATCCACAGCATTTT.

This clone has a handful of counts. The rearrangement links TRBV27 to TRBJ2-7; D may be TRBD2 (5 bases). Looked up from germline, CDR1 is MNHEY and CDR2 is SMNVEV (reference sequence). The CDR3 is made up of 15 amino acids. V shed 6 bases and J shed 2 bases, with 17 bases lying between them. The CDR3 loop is CASSPWAEGPYEQYF. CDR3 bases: TGTGCCAGCAGCCCTTGGGCCGAGGGCCCCTACGAGCAGTACTTC.

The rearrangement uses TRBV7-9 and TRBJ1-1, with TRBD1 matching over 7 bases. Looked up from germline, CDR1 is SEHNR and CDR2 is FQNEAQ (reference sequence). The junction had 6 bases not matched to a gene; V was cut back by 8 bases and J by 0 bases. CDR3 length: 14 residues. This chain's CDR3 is CASLLQGMNTEAFF. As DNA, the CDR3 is TGTGCCAGCCTCCTACAGGGGATGAACACTGAAGCTTTCTTT.

The CDR3 nucleotides read TGTGCCAGCAGCGTTGCGGGGGGAAACTACGAGCAGTACTTC. Its protein product is CASSVAGGNYEQYF. The chain uses TRBV9 and TRBJ2-7; 8 bases are shared with TRBD2. Germline CDR1 reads SGDLS; CDR2 reads YYNGEE. V was pared by 2 bases and J by 3 bases, with 4 bases of the junction left unmatched. The CDR3 is 14 residues long.

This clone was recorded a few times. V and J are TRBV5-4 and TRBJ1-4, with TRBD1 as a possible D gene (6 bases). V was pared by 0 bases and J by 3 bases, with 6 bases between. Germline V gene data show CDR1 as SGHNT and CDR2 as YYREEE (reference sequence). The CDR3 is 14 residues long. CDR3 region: CASSLAGANEKLFF. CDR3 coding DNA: TGTGCCAGCAGCTTGGCAGGGGCTAATGAAAAACTGTTTTTT.

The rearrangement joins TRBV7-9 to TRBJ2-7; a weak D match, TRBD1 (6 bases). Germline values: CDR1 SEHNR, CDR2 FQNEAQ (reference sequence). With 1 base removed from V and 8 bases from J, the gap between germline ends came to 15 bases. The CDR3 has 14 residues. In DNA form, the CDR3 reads TGTGCCAGCAGCTTAGTGGGGGCCCCCTCCCAGCAGTACTTC. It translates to CASSLVGAPSQQYF.

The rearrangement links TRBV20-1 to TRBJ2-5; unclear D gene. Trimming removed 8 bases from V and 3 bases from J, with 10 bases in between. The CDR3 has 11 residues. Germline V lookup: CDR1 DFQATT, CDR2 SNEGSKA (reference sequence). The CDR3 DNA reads TGCAGTTCAACCCTAGAAGAGACCCAGTACTTC. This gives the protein CSSTLEETQYF.

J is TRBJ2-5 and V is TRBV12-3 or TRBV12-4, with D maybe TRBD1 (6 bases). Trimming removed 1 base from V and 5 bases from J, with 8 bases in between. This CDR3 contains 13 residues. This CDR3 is CASSLGGQETQYF. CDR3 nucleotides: TGTGCCAGCAGTTTAGGGGGGCAGGAGACCCAGTACTTC.

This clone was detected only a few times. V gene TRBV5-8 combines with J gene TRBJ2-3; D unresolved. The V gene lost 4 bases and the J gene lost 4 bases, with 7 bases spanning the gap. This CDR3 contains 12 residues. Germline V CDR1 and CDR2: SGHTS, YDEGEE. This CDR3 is CASSPRADTQYF. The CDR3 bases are TGTGCCAGCAGCCCCCGAGCAGATACGCAGTATTTT.